The 29 T cell receptor beta chains listed next were all sequenced from one sample in a study of blood T cells in healthy people across ages. Using a J-beta primer mix together with a sample-barcoded 5' primer, a second PCR was run for 7 to 11 cycles. MiXCR, run by TCRdb on the 5' RACE reads, gives a single entry per CDR3 protein. The table includes over 1,200,000 distinct CDR3 sequences, approximately 60% detected once. Input material: blood. Every receptor here comes from a young man in good health.

This clonotype turned up a few times. The chain joins TRBV2 to TRBJ2-7, with 8 bases identical to TRBD1. The length of the CDR3 is 15 residues. The V gene's germline CDR1 is SNHLY and CDR2 FYNNEI. V dropped 3 bases and J dropped 2; count of bases not matched to a gene: 6. CDR3 nucleotide sequence: TGTGCCAGCAGTGATGACCGGGACAGGACCTACGAGCAGTACTTC. Its translation is CASSDDRDRTYEQYF. Filled out from reference TRBV2 and TRBJ2-7, the complete variable domain reads EPEVTQTPSHQVTQMGQEVILRCVPISNHLYFYWYRQILGQKVEFLVSFYNNEISEKSEIFDDQFSVERPDGSNFTLKIRSTKLEDSAMYFCASSDDRDRTYEQYFGPGTRLTVT.

In DNA form, the CDR3 reads TGTGCCAGCAGCCTAACAGGGTCTTCGGTTTACAATGAGCAGTTCTTC. It yields the protein CASSLTGSSVYNEQFF. The V and J genes are TRBV9 and TRBJ2-1, with D possibly matching TRBD1 (6 bases). Germline CDR1 SGDLS, CDR2 YYNGEE. Trimming removed 4 bases at V and 4 bases at J, with 18 bases between. The CDR3 extends over 16 amino acids.

This rearrangement joins TRBV7-6 to TRBJ2-1, with 12 nucleotides matching TRBD2. Per germline, CDR1 SGHVS and CDR2 FNYEAQ. V shed 0 bases, J shed 4 bases, and the junction held 4 bases outside the gene matches. This CDR3 has 17 residues. CDR3 in DNA: TGTGCCAGCAGCTTAGCCGTCGGACTAGCGGGGTACAATGAGCAGTTCTTC. Amino acids: CASSLAVGLAGYNEQFF.

The chain joins TRBV30 to TRBJ2-7; TRBD1 agrees at 10 bases. The germline CDR1 and CDR2 sequences are GTSNPN and SVGIG (reference sequence). V shed 0 bases, J shed 2 bases, and the junction held 1 base outside the gene matches. The CDR3 is made up of 14 amino acids. The CDR3 DNA follows: TGTGCCTGGAGTGTCGGGACAGGGGCCTACGAGCAGTACTTC. Translating gives CAWSVGTGAYEQYF.

In its sample, this clonotype was seen many times. The gene calls are TRBV29-1 and TRBJ2-5; 8 nucleotides align to TRBD1. The CDR3 has 17 amino acids. Unmatched junction bases numbered 19, after V lost 4 bases and J lost 6 bases. CDR1 and CDR2 (germline): SQVTM, ANQGSEA. The CDR3 region has the DNA TGCAGCGTTGTGATGACCCTAATTACCGGGACAGGAAAGACCCAGTACTTC. Amino acids: CSVVMTLITGTGKTQYF.

With respect to this clonotype: With a much larger clone just one base away, this may be a read error. The chain links TRBV6-2 or TRBV6-3 to TRBJ2-7, with D maybe TRBD2 (5 bases). Germline assignment: CDR1 MNHEY and CDR2 SVGEGT. The CDR3 is 15 residues long. The CDR3 reads CVSSRAGVEGHEQYF. DNA of the CDR3: TGTGTCAGCAGTCGCGCGGGTGTCGAGGGCCACGAGCAGTACTTC.

A few counts support this clonotype. The chain uses TRBV28 and TRBJ1-4; no definite D call. This CDR3 has 11 amino acids. V was clipped by 4 bases and J by 8 bases, with 5 bases between them. CDR1 and CDR2 (germline): MDHEN, SYDVKM. The CDR3 sequence: CASSSEEKLFF. In nucleotides, the CDR3 is TGTGCCAGCAGTTCCGAGGAAAAACTGTTTTTT.

The chain is built from TRBV20-1 and TRBJ2-1; 10 bases are a match to TRBD2. CDR3 size: 16 residues. The germline CDR1 and CDR2 sequences are DFQATT and SNEGSKA (reference sequence). V lost 1 base to trimming and J lost 3 bases; unmatched junction nucleotides: 6. CDR3: CSARVASGRGYNEQFF. CDR3 DNA: TGCAGTGCTAGAGTGGCTAGCGGGAGAGGCTACAATGAGCAGTTCTTC.

The chain joins TRBV4-1 to TRBJ2-1; D unresolved. Looked up from germline, CDR1 is MGHRA and CDR2 is YSYEKL. Trimming pared 6 bases from V and 3 bases from J, leaving 15 bases between. The CDR3 covers 15 residues. CDR3 sequence reads: CASRPEPQLYNEQFF. CDR3 in DNA: TGCGCCAGCAGGCCCGAACCACAACTCTACAATGAGCAGTTCTTC.

This chain connects TRBV25-1 to TRBJ2-7, with 8 bases aligning to TRBD1. CDR3 length equals 18 residues. J lost 4 bases, V lost 3 bases, and 17 bases had no gene match. The germline V gene has CDR1 MGHDK and CDR2 SYGVNS. In DNA form, the CDR3 reads TGTGCCAGCAGTGAGCCCAGGGGGCAAGAGAAAAGCGCGTACGAGCAGTACTTC. It is translated as CASSEPRGQEKSAYEQYF.

This clonotype was detected a few times. CDR3 in DNA: TGCGCCAGCAGCCAAGGGCCACTAGCGGGGAACCCAGAAGAGACCCAGTACTTC. It codes for CASSQGPLAGNPEETQYF. The rearrangement links TRBV4-3 to TRBJ2-5; 10 bases line up with TRBD2. This CDR3 region has 18 residues. Per germline, CDR1 LGHNA and CDR2 YSLEER. J gave up 3 bases and V 1 base, and 11 bases lay outside the gene matches.

The chain couples TRBV20-1 to TRBJ2-7; weak D call: TRBD1 (5 bases). Trimming removed 6 bases at V and 0 bases at J, with 15 bases between. The CDR3 totals 14 residues. Per the germline V gene, CDR1 is DFQATT and CDR2 is SNEGSKA (reference sequence). In DNA, the CDR3 is TGCAGTGCCCCGACAGTAACGAGCTCCTACGAGCAGTACTTC. It is translated as CSAPTVTSSYEQYF.

J is TRBJ2-7 and V is TRBV6-5; the match to TRBD1 covers 7 bases. J lost 3 bases, V lost 1 base, and 3 bases had no gene match. In germline, CDR1 is MNHEY, CDR2 SVGAGI. There are 14 residues in the CDR3. CDR3 DNA sequence: TGTGCCAGCAGTTACTTATACAGGGGCTACGAGCAGTACTTC. It yields the protein CASSYLYRGYEQYF.

This clonotype has only a few counts. Here the CDR3 reads CASSFFASGSYEQYF. Here the CDR3 DNA reads TGTGCCAGCAGCTTCTTCGCTAGCGGGTCCTACGAGCAGTACTTC. The chain recombines TRBV7-9 with TRBJ2-7; the match to TRBD2 covers 8 bases. Germline CDR1 reads SEHNR; CDR2 reads FQNEAQ (reference sequence). J was trimmed by 1 base and V by 3 bases; bases with no gene match: 5. The CDR3 is made up of 15 amino acids.

The V call is TRBV14, the J call TRBJ2-7, with D possibly TRBD2 on 6 matching bases. Germline V gives CDR1 SGHDN, CDR2 FVKESK. Trimming cost V 4 bases and J 9 bases, with 10 bases left between them. The CDR3 is 11 amino acids. CDR3: CASSLGRMQYF. CDR3 sequence (DNA): TGTGCCAGCAGCCTTGGGAGGATGCAGTACTTC.

In its sample, this clonotype was seen a few times. CDR3 DNA sequence: TGCGCCAGCAGCCAGCCCAAAGAGACCCAGTACTTC. Amino acid sequence: CASSQPKETQYF. J is TRBJ2-5 and V is TRBV4-1; D is uncertain. V dropped 3 bases and J dropped 3 bases, with 5 bases sitting between them. The CDR3 length is 12 residues. CDR1 is MGHRA and CDR2 is YSYEKL in the germline V gene.

This chain uses TRBV6-6 with TRBJ1-6; D gene ambiguous. V lost 3 bases, J lost 10 bases, and 10 bases lay in between. The CDR3 length is 13 residues. Germline CDR1 MNHNY, CDR2 SVGAGI (reference sequence). The CDR3 loop is CASSYAWESPLHF. CDR3 in DNA: TGTGCCAGCAGTTATGCGTGGGAGTCACCCCTCCACTTT.

The chain uses TRBV5-1 and TRBJ1-4; D is undetermined. The CDR3 has 14 residues. Trimming pared 0 bases from V and 3 bases from J, leaving 6 bases between. The V gene's germline CDR1 is SGHRS and CDR2 YFSETQ. CDR3 in amino acids: CASSLDGSNEKLFF. DNA of the CDR3: TGCGCCAGCAGCTTGGATGGGTCTAATGAAAAACTGTTTTTT.

About this clonotype itself: The junction departs from the called germline gene at one end, perhaps through a read error. This CDR3 is CASGLEGYYEQYF. DNA of the CDR3: TGCGCCAGCGGCTTGGAGGGATACTACGAGCAGTACTTC. This chain joins TRBV5-1 and TRBJ2-7; a weak D match, TRBD2 (6 bases). The germline CDR1 and CDR2 sequences are SGHRS and YFSETQ. The CDR3 loop spans 13 amino acids.

V and J are TRBV10-3 and TRBJ2-7; D call uncertain. Germline CDR1 reads ENHRY; CDR2 reads SYGVKD. The V gene lost 9 bases and the J gene lost 2 bases, with 20 bases spanning the gap. The CDR3 is 15 residues long. CDR3 DNA sequence: TGTGCCATTGGCAGGCCTGGGTCATCCGCCTACGAGCAGTACTTC. This codes for CAIGRPGSSAYEQYF.

The chain uses TRBV20-1 and TRBJ2-4; no clear D gene. From germline, CDR1 is DFQATT and CDR2 SNEGSKA (reference sequence). The CDR3 totals 13 residues. Trimming stripped 3 bases from V and 0 bases from J, with 6 bases between. CDR3 amino acids: CSASPLAKNIQYF. Here the CDR3 DNA reads TGCAGTGCTAGTCCCCTAGCCAAAAACATTCAGTACTTC.

This CDR3 is CASKPGQGNQPQHF. The CDR3 nucleotides are TGTGCCAGCAAACCTGGACAGGGGAATCAGCCCCAGCATTTT. The chain recombines TRBV27 with TRBJ1-5; 9 positions match TRBD1. There are 14 residues in the CDR3. V lost 7 bases, J lost 4 bases, and 5 bases stayed unmatched. Per germline, CDR1 MNHEY and CDR2 SMNVEV (reference sequence).

The chain joins TRBV29-1 to TRBJ2-5; unclear D gene. Per the germline V gene, CDR1 is SQVTM and CDR2 is ANQGSEA. The CDR3 is 14 residues long. Trimming removed 1 base at V and 4 bases at J, with 13 bases between. CDR3 bases: TGCAGCGTTGAAGGTACACAGAACCGAGAGACCCAGTACTTC. Amino acids: CSVEGTQNRETQYF.

The table lists this clonotype with a few counts. This clone may be a read error of a much larger clone one base away. This rearrangement joins TRBV5-1 to TRBJ2-5; D gene ambiguous. Trimming cost V 3 bases and J 9 bases, with 15 bases left between them. CDR1 is SGHRS, CDR2 YFSETQ, per germline. The CDR3 consists of 13 residues. CDR3 sequence: CASSCTPDAAQYF. The CDR3 bases are TGCGCCAGCAGCTGTACGCCTGATGCGGCCCAGTACTTC. The variable domain in full, completed from reference TRBV5-1 and TRBJ2-5, reads KAGVTQTPRYLIKTRGQQVTLSCSPISGHRSVSWYQQTPGQGLQFLFEYFSETQRNKGNFPGRFSGRQFSNSRSEMNVSTLELGDSALYLCASSCTPDAAQYFGPGTRLLVL.

This clonotype was recorded once. The J gene is TRBJ1-5, the V gene TRBV28; D might be TRBD1 (5 bases). This CDR3 comprises 14 residues. The germline V and J ends were trimmed by 7 bases and 6 bases, with 16 bases remaining between them. The germline V gene has CDR1 MDHEN and CDR2 SYDVKM. The CDR3 protein is CASTLGGGGQPQHF. The CDR3 DNA sequence: TGTGCCAGCACTCTGGGGGGTGGTGGTCAGCCCCAGCATTTT. The variable domain in full, with the rest retrieved from reference TRBV28 and TRBJ1-5, is DVKVTQSSRYLVKRTGEKVFLECVQDMDHENMFWYRQDPGLGLRLIYFSYDVKMKEKGDIPEGYSVSREKKERFSLILESASTNQTSMYLCASTLGGGGQPQHFGDGTRLSIL.

This clonotype was seen only a few times. The gene calls are TRBV29-1 and TRBJ2-2; D is perhaps TRBD1 or TRBD2 (6 bases each). The CDR3 consists of 14 residues. V lost 7 bases, J lost 2 bases, and 14 bases lay in between. Germline V lookup: CDR1 SQVTM, CDR2 ANQGSEA. The CDR3 coding sequence is TGCAGCGCGGGTCGGGGGCCTAACACCGGGGAGCTGTTTTTT. Translation gives CSAGRGPNTGELFF.

The V gene is TRBV28, the J gene TRBJ2-3, with D possibly being TRBD2 (6 bases). Germline lookup yields CDR1 MDHEN and CDR2 SYDVKM. CDR3 length: 17 amino acids. The V gene lost 1 base and the J gene lost 0 bases, with 14 bases spanning the gap. The DNA for the CDR3 is TGTGCCAGCAGTTTATTAGGGCGGGGAAAAAGCACAGATACGCAGTATTTT. Its protein product is CASSLLGRGKSTDTQYF.

The chain couples TRBV7-2 to TRBJ2-1; possible D gene TRBD2, 7 bases. The DNA end favors TRBJ2-7, so the J call may be wrong. The CDR3 is 15 residues long. Germline V gene data show CDR1 as SGHTA and CDR2 as FQGNSA. The CDR3 nucleotides are TGTGCCAGCAGCGAAAGTTCGGGGGGCTACAATGAGCAGTACTTC. Residues: CASSESSGGYNEQYF.

The chain combines TRBV6-5 with TRBJ2-3, with D tentatively TRBD1 (5 bases). CDR1 MNHEY and CDR2 SVGAGI come from the germline V gene. The CDR3 has 14 residues. Trimming shortened V by 3 bases and J by 4 bases, and 11 bases separated the two germline ends. The CDR3, as DNA: TGTGCCAGCAGTTATCTGACCAGGGCAGATACGCAGTATTTT. It translates to CASSYLTRADTQYF.